This record covers a single T cell receptor beta chain. Its target is not known. Produced via immunoSEQ multiplex PCR; TCRdb's table is partial and in-frame only. The repertoire holds under 150,000 clones, with roughly 92% as singletons. This CDR3 region has 11 residues. V shed 1 base and J shed 9 bases, with 9 bases lying between them. Germline assignment: CDR1 GTSNPN and CDR2 SVGIG (reference sequence). The sample belongs to a study of T cell responses to AZD1222 COVID-19 vaccine. Points from the study as a whole: Only after the peak T cell response were repertoires sampled. Donors were chiefly white British, with a greater number of females, and clonal diversity was perhaps underestimated.

The chain employs TRBV30 and TRBJ1-2, with D unresolved. The source is an adult in good health. The specimen comprised peripheral blood, sampled on day 0 of AZD1222 vaccination. This CDR3 reads CAWSGGSRYTF. For the CDR3, the DNA is TGTGCCTGGAGTGGGGGTTCTCGCTACACCTTC.